These 14 T cell receptor beta chains were all obtained from the same sample, sequenced in a study of beta chain features in type 1 diabetes. The whole isolated RNA underwent reverse transcription, so sequencing captured expressed TCRB transcripts. Clones were sequenced by immunoSEQ multiplex PCR, and TCRdb holds only the in-frame ones, with some missing. The table lists around 250,000 clones, 25% to 30% of them singletons, with 4% in the top ten. Material: central memory CD4+ T cells from blood. These receptors originate from a man younger than 40 in good health.

This clone appeared many times. The chain combines TRBV7-9 with TRBJ2-5; D is possibly TRBD1 (6 bases). V gave up 2 bases and J gave up 5 bases, with 12 bases separating them. Germline-derived CDR1 and CDR2 are SEHNR and FQNEAQ (reference sequence). This CDR3 comprises 14 residues. The CDR3 nucleotides read TGTGCCAGCAGCTTAAATAACAGGGATGAGACCCAGTACTTC. This translates into CASSLNNRDETQYF.

In its sample, this clone was seen a few times. CDR3 DNA sequence: TGTGCCAGCAGCCACGCGGCCCGCGAGCAGTACTTC. Amino acid sequence: CASSHAAREQYF. The chain is built from TRBV7-9 and TRBJ2-7; no clear D. This CDR3 comprises 12 residues. Deletions cut 5 bases from V and 6 bases from J, with 11 bases between. Per germline, CDR1 SEHNR and CDR2 FQNEAQ (reference sequence). The entire variable domain, with the rest obtained from reference TRBV7-9 and TRBJ2-7, is as follows: DTGVSQNPRHKITKRGQNVTFRCDPISEHNRLYWYRQTLGQGPEFLTYFQNEAQLEKSRLLSDRFSAERPKGSFSTLEIQRTEQGDSAMYLCASSHAAREQYFGPGTRLTVT.

This clone was counted a few times. The V call is TRBV7-2, the J call TRBJ2-7; D is undetermined. The V end was cut by 1 base, the J end by 3 bases, with 16 bases between. In germline, CDR1 is SGHTA, CDR2 FQGNSA. The CDR3 has 16 residues. The CDR3 sequence: CASSLGSTLAFYEQYF. For the CDR3, the DNA is TGTGCCAGCAGCTTAGGGTCGACCCTCGCCTTCTACGAGCAGTACTTC. Full variable domain (rest looked up from reference TRBV7-2 and TRBJ2-7): GAGVSQSPSNKVTEKGKDVELRCDPISGHTALYWYRQSLGQGLEFLIYFQGNSAPDKSGLPSDRFSAERTGGSVSTLTIQRTQQEDSAVYLCASSLGSTLAFYEQYFGPGTRLTVT.

In this sample, this clone turned up a few times. The genes are TRBV7-9 and TRBJ2-5, with unresolved D. Trimming left V 5 bases short and J 1 base short, with 11 bases between. The CDR3 loop spans 14 amino acids. Germline lookup yields CDR1 SEHNR and CDR2 FQNEAQ (reference sequence). CDR3 nucleotide sequence: TGTGCCAGCAGCAACACACAGAGCCAAGAGACCCAGTACTTC. This encodes CASSNTQSQETQYF. Using reference TRBV7-9 and TRBJ2-5 for the parts outside the CDR3, the full variable domain is DTGVSQNPRHKITKRGQNVTFRCDPISEHNRLYWYRQTLGQGPEFLTYFQNEAQLEKSRLLSDRFSAERPKGSFSTLEIQRTEQGDSAMYLCASSNTQSQETQYFGPGTRLLVL.

The CDR3 DNA sequence: TGTGCCAGCAGCTCGCCACAGGGGATTGGAGAGACCCAGTACTTC. Amino acids: CASSSPQGIGETQYF. The chain is built from TRBV7-7 and TRBJ2-5; 7 bases map to TRBD1. Germline CDR1 SSHAT, CDR2 FNYEAQ (reference sequence). V was pared by 4 bases and J by 4 bases, with 9 bases of the junction left unmatched. There are 15 residues in the CDR3.

The V gene is TRBV19, the J gene TRBJ1-2; the D is unclear. The germline gives CDR1 LNHDA, CDR2 SQIVND (reference sequence). This CDR3 region has 13 residues. The germline V and J ends were trimmed by 6 bases and 7 bases, with 15 bases remaining between them. The CDR3 reads CASSPPVRVGYTF. CDR3 nucleotides: TGTGCCAGTAGCCCTCCCGTGCGCGTTGGCTACACCTTC.

V usage is TRBV2 and J usage is TRBJ1-2; the D is unclear. The CDR3 extends over 15 amino acids. Germline V gene sequence: CDR1 SNHLY, CDR2 FYNNEI. With 3 bases removed from V and 2 bases from J, the gap between germline ends came to 13 bases. The CDR3 sequence is CASSDFPRSNYGYTF. The CDR3 DNA is TGTGCCAGCAGTGATTTCCCCAGATCGAACTATGGCTACACCTTC.

Points on this clone: The same CDR3 arises from other DNA sequences in this sample as well. This chain uses TRBV29-1 with TRBJ2-7; D is unresolved. The CDR3 covers 11 residues. The V end lost 1 base, the J end lost 4 bases, and 5 bases lay between the germline ends. The germline gives CDR1 SQVTM, CDR2 ANQGSEA. The CDR3 DNA sequence: TGCAGCGTTGAAGGCTTATACGAGCAGTACTTC. This codes for CSVEGLYEQYF.

This rearrangement joins TRBV7-2 to TRBJ2-1, with TRBD2 as a possible D gene (5 bases). Germline V gene data show CDR1 as SGHTA and CDR2 as FQGNSA. There are 16 residues in the CDR3. V was clipped by 7 bases and J by 5 bases, with 21 bases between them. The CDR3 here is CASTPQVSGYHNEQFF. In nucleotides, the CDR3 is TGTGCCAGCACCCCGCAGGTTTCGGGATACCACAATGAGCAGTTCTTC.

Worth noting for this clone: Within the sample, other DNA sequences also encode this same CDR3. The CDR3 loop is CSARVVNEQFF. DNA for the CDR3: TGCAGTGCTAGAGTTGTCAATGAGCAGTTCTTC. The chain joins TRBV20-1 to TRBJ2-1; D unclear. The V and J ends lost 1 base and 6 bases respectively, with 4 bases between them. CDR1 and CDR2 (germline): DFQATT, SNEGSKA (reference sequence). This CDR3 comprises 11 residues.

This sequence joins TRBV18 and TRBJ2-5; no clear D gene. Germline V gene lookup returns CDR1 KGHSH and CDR2 LQKENI. This CDR3 is built from 15 residues. V lost 2 bases to trimming and J lost 2 bases, with 12 bases between them. CDR3 coding DNA: TGTGCCAGCTCACCAGGTACCGGCCAACAAGAGACCCAGTACTTC. Amino acid sequence: CASSPGTGQQETQYF.

This clone was detected ten times or more. The same CDR3 arises from other DNA sequences in this sample as well. The gene calls are TRBV11-2 and TRBJ2-5; D is possibly TRBD1 (5 bases). Germline-derived CDR1 and CDR2 are SGHAT and FQNNGV. V was pared by 5 bases and J by 5 bases, with 21 bases between. The CDR3 has 16 amino acids. CDR3 sequence reads: CASSKSQGGERETQYF. CDR3 DNA: TGTGCCAGCAGCAAGTCTCAGGGTGGGGAAAGGGAGACCCAGTACTTC.

The chain couples TRBV5-6 to TRBJ2-5; either TRBD1 or TRBD2 may supply D (5 bases each). Between the trimmed V and J ends, which lost 7 bases and 7 bases, there was a span of 17 bases. This CDR3 region has 13 residues. Germline V lookup: CDR1 SGHDT, CDR2 YYEEEE. The CDR3 is CASVEGAEGTQYF. CDR3 DNA: TGTGCCAGCGTTGAAGGGGCAGAGGGGACCCAGTACTTC.

The chain carries TRBV30 and TRBJ1-5; no clear D gene. V was clipped by 0 bases and J by 6 bases, with 15 bases between them. The CDR3 contains 15 residues. Germline CDR1 reads GTSNPN; CDR2 reads SVGIG (reference sequence). CDR3 DNA: TGTGCCTGGAGTGTAGGGCCCTTTAGCTCTCAGCCCCAGCATTTT. It encodes CAWSVGPFSSQPQHF.